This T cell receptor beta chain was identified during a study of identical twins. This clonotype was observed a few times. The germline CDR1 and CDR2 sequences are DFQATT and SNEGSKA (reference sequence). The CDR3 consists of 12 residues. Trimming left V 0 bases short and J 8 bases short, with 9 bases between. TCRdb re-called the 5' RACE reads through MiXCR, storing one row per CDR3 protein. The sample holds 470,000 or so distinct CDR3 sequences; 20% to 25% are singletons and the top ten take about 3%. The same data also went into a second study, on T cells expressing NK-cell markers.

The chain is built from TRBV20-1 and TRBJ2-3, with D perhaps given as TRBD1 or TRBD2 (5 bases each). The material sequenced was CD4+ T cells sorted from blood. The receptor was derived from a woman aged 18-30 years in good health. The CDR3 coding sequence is TGCAGTGCTAGAGATGGGGGAGTTACGCAGTATTTT. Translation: CSARDGGVTQYF.